Listed here are 28 T cell receptor beta chains from one sample, sequenced in a study of T-cell memory formation after mild COVID-19. Each CDR3 protein is one row after TCRdb ran MiXCR on the 5' RACE reads. This repertoire shows 45,000 to 65,000 distinct CDR3 sequences, approximately 9.1% found once; its top ten account for 12%. The sample was PBMCs or a T cell subset sorted from them (not recorded which). The receptors come from an adult woman who had mild COVID-19 (a few samples of this study predate the infection). Cell type and time point are not known.

In its sample, this clonotype was seen many times. The chain employs TRBV2 and TRBJ2-2, with D unresolved. This CDR3 contains 14 residues. Trimming pared 4 bases from V and 1 base from J, leaving 7 bases between. Germline V CDR1 and CDR2: SNHLY, FYNNEI. The chain's CDR3 is CASSASMNTGELFF. The CDR3 bases are TGTGCCAGCAGTGCGTCTATGAACACCGGGGAGCTGTTTTTT. The whole variable domain, remainder taken from reference TRBV2 and TRBJ2-2, is EPEVTQTPSHQVTQMGQEVILRCVPISNHLYFYWYRQILGQKVEFLVSFYNNEISEKSEIFDDQFSVERPDGSNFTLKIRSTKLEDSAMYFCASSASMNTGELFFGEGSRLTVL.

The chain recombines TRBV5-1 with TRBJ2-2; 11 bases map to TRBD2. Germline-derived CDR1 and CDR2 are SGHRS and YFSETQ. Losses at the gene ends were 2 bases for V and 1 base for J; bases not matched to a gene: 4. The CDR3 has 17 amino acids. Written as DNA, the CDR3 is TGCGCCAGCAGCTTCAGACTAGCGGGGTTGAACACCGGGGAGCTGTTTTTT. Translated, it gives CASSFRLAGLNTGELFF.

The chain recombines TRBV21-1 with TRBJ2-3; TRBD1, the table's D call, was not compared with the DNA. TRBV21-1 is a pseudogene locus. The CDR3 sequence is 16 residues long. The CDR3 bases are TGTGCCAGCAGCAAAGGTCCGACAGGTGGCACAGATACGCAGTATTTT. Protein sequence: CASSKGPTGGTDTQYF.

This clonotype was seen a few times. The V and J genes are TRBV15 and TRBJ1-2; possibly TRBD1 for D (5 bases). Trimming stripped 2 bases from V and 0 bases from J, with 13 bases between. Germline CDR1 and CDR2: LNHNV and YYDKDF (reference sequence). This CDR3 comprises 16 residues. CDR3 sequence reads: CATSRTGTAANYGYTF. The CDR3 nucleotides are TGTGCCACCAGCAGAACCGGGACTGCAGCTAACTATGGCTACACCTTC.

This clonotype was seen at least ten times. The genes are TRBV5-1 and TRBJ2-5; weak D call: TRBD2 (5 bases). Germline assignment: CDR1 SGHRS and CDR2 YFSETQ. V lost 4 bases and J 5 bases, leaving 21 bases between the germline ends. The CDR3 sequence is 16 residues long. CDR3 in amino acids: CASSPNGGHSGETQYF. Written as DNA, the CDR3 is TGCGCCAGCAGCCCTAACGGAGGCCACTCGGGGGAGACCCAGTACTTC.

V gene TRBV5-1 combines with J gene TRBJ1-2; D may be TRBD1 (6 bases). This CDR3 is 14 amino acids long. V was shortened by 0 bases and J by 4 bases, with 10 bases between the two germline ends. Germline CDR1 and CDR2: SGHRS and YFSETQ. The CDR3 reads CASSLAGDTYGYTF. CDR3 bases: TGCGCCAGCAGCTTGGCCGGGGACACCTATGGCTACACCTTC.

This clonotype was seen repeatedly, ten times or more. The rearrangement uses TRBV12-3 or TRBV12-4 and TRBJ2-2; TRBD2 matches 12 bases. Germline trimming cut 3 bases from V and 6 bases from J; bases unmatched to any gene: 11. The CDR3 contains 18 residues. In DNA form, the CDR3 reads TGTGCCAGCAGTTTTTTATCTAGCGGGGGGGCGGTCGCCGGGGAGCTGTTTTTT. Its protein is CASSFLSSGGAVAGELFF.

This clonotype turned up a few times. The V gene is TRBV7-6, the J gene TRBJ2-1; 7 bases map to TRBD2. The CDR3 is 13 residues long. Germline V CDR1 and CDR2: SGHVS, FNYEAQ. With V trimmed by 4 bases and J by 7 bases, 4 bases remained unmatched. CDR3 protein: CASSSLGGNEQFF. Written as DNA, the CDR3 is TGTGCCAGCAGCTCCCTCGGGGGGAATGAGCAGTTCTTC. The full variable domain, with the rest looked up from reference TRBV7-6 and TRBJ2-1, is GAGVSQSPRYKVTKRGQDVALRCDPISGHVSLYWYRQALGQGPEFLTYFNYEAQQDKSGLPNDRFSAERPEGSISTLTIQRTEQRDSAMYRCASSSLGGNEQFFGPGTRLTVL.

This clonotype was seen more than once but under ten times. The chain carries TRBV5-1 and TRBJ2-3; the D gene is possibly TRBD2 (5 bases). CDR3 size: 13 residues. Deletions cut 5 bases from V and 5 bases from J, with 12 bases between. The germline CDR1 and CDR2 sequences are SGHRS and YFSETQ. CDR3 sequence (DNA): TGCGCCAGCAGTGTCCTAGCCCAAGATACGCAGTATTTT. It encodes CASSVLAQDTQYF.

This clonotype came up a few times. This chain uses TRBV5-4 with TRBJ2-1; maybe TRBD1 (6 bases). The V end lost 5 bases, the J end lost 6 bases, and 12 bases lay between the germline ends. The CDR3 loop spans 13 amino acids. Germline loops: CDR1 SGHNT, CDR2 YYREEE (reference sequence). The CDR3 sequence: CASSSQGSNEQFF. CDR3 DNA sequence: TGTGCCAGCAGTTCTCAGGGGAGCAATGAGCAGTTCTTC.

The CDR3 region has the DNA TGTGCCAGCAGCTTTTCAAATCAGCCCCAGCATTTT. Residues: CASSFSNQPQHF. The rearrangement links TRBV12-3 or TRBV12-4 to TRBJ1-5; D remains unclear. This CDR3 has 12 amino acids. V was pared by 6 bases and J by 4 bases, with 7 bases between.

This clonotype was observed a handful of times. The chain has TRBV7-2 and TRBJ2-1; TRBD2 is a possible D gene (5 bases). V shed 1 base and J shed 3 bases, with 10 bases lying between them. CDR1 is SGHTA, CDR2 FQGNSA, per germline. The CDR3 consists of 15 residues. The CDR3 is CASSLEGRGYNEQFF. In DNA form, the CDR3 reads TGTGCCAGCAGCTTAGAGGGTCGGGGCTACAATGAGCAGTTCTTC.

The genes are TRBV29-1 and TRBJ2-5; D may be TRBD1 (6 bases). The V end was cut by 3 bases, the J end by 0 bases, with 8 bases between. Germline V gene data show CDR1 as SQVTM and CDR2 as ANQGSEA. The CDR3 length is 13 residues. CDR3 in DNA: TGCAGCGTTGACGACAGGAACCAAGAGACCCAGTACTTC. Protein product: CSVDDRNQETQYF.

This clonotype was detected only a few times. J is TRBJ2-3 and V is TRBV7-3, with 11 nucleotides matching TRBD1. The CDR3 runs 19 residues. The trim removed 5 bases at V and 1 base at J, leaving 14 bases unmatched. The germline V gene has CDR1 SGHTA and CDR2 FQGTGA. CDR3 nucleotide sequence: TGTGCCAGCAGCCTCTCCGGGACAGGGGGTTGGGCGGGCACAGATACGCAGTATTTT. As protein: CASSLSGTGGWAGTDTQYF.

The chain combines TRBV30 with TRBJ1-2, with TRBD1 matching 8 bases. Germline V gene sequence: CDR1 GTSNPN, CDR2 SVGIG (reference sequence). Trimming cost V 2 bases and J 8 bases; bases outside gene matches: 10. The CDR3 is 14 amino acids. The CDR3 spells CAWSTGTGKEGYTF. The CDR3 DNA reads TGTGCCTGGAGTACCGGGACAGGCAAGGAGGGCTACACCTTC.

The chain combines TRBV5-1 with TRBJ1-2; TRBD1 is a possible D gene (5 bases). The germline gives CDR1 SGHRS, CDR2 YFSETQ. Between the trimmed V and J ends, which lost 2 bases and 2 bases, there was a span of 7 bases. The CDR3 consists of 13 residues. The CDR3 DNA reads TGCGCCAGCAGCTTACAGGTCAACTATGGCTACACCTTC. Amino acids: CASSLQVNYGYTF. Full variable domain (missing parts from reference TRBV5-1 and TRBJ1-2): KAGVTQTPRYLIKTRGQQVTLSCSPISGHRSVSWYQQTPGQGLQFLFEYFSETQRNKGNFPGRFSGRQFSNSRSEMNVSTLELGDSALYLCASSLQVNYGYTFGSGTRLTVV.

There are many counts of this clonotype. The CDR3 region is CATSRAGTGGSTQYF. The CDR3 nucleotides read TGTGCCACCAGCAGAGCCGGGACAGGGGGCTCTACGCAGTATTTT. This chain joins TRBV15 and TRBJ2-3; TRBD1 aligns across 12 bases. From germline, CDR1 is LNHNV and CDR2 YYDKDF (reference sequence). Trimming at V came to 1 base and at J to 8 bases, leaving 4 bases not matched to a gene. This CDR3 is 15 amino acids long. The variable domain in full, with the rest retrieved from reference TRBV15 and TRBJ2-3, is DAMVIQNPRYQVTQFGKPVTLSCSQTLNHNVMYWYQQKSSQAPKLLFHYYDKDFNNEADTPDNFQSRRPNTSFCFLDIRSPGLGDTAMYLCATSRAGTGGSTQYFGPGTRLTVL.

The chain employs TRBV6-1 and TRBJ2-3; the D is unclear. Germline lookup yields CDR1 MNHNS and CDR2 SASEGT. V shed 8 bases and J shed 0 bases, with 12 bases lying between them. The CDR3 spans 14 residues. The CDR3 DNA sequence: TGTGCCAGCGAGGCCAGAGCTAGCACAGATACGCAGTATTTT. This translates into CASEARASTDTQYF.

This clonotype was found many times. The chain joins TRBV12-3 or TRBV12-4 to TRBJ2-2; D remains unclear. Trimming shortened V by 2 bases and J by 4 bases, and 11 bases separated the two germline ends. This CDR3 is built from 15 residues. This CDR3 is CASSLRPGSTGELFF. Here the CDR3 DNA reads TGTGCCAGCAGTTTACGGCCAGGCTCCACCGGGGAGCTGTTTTTT.

In this sample, this clonotype turned up once. CDR3 sequence: CASSHGLAGSSTDTQYF. The CDR3 region has the DNA TGTGCCAGCAGCCACGGACTAGCGGGTTCTAGCACAGATACGCAGTATTTT. J is TRBJ2-3 and V is TRBV7-2, with 11 bases lining up with TRBD2. V lost 5 bases to trimming and J lost 0 bases; unmatched junction nucleotides: 7. CDR1 is SGHTA, CDR2 FQGNSA, per germline. This CDR3 region has 17 residues.

There are many counts of this clonotype. The V gene is TRBV20-1, the J gene TRBJ1-6; TRBD1 aligns across 10 bases. V dropped 5 bases and J dropped 7; count of bases not matched to a gene: 8. The CDR3 loop spans 15 amino acids. The germline V gene has CDR1 DFQATT and CDR2 SNEGSKA (reference sequence). CDR3 sequence reads: CSAEISGQGNSPLHF. In DNA, the CDR3 is TGCAGTGCTGAGATTTCGGGACAGGGGAATTCACCCCTCCACTTT.

This clonotype is medium-sized. The genes are TRBV29-1 and TRBJ2-5; the match to TRBD2 covers 14 bases. CDR3 size: 19 residues. V shed 3 bases, J shed 2 bases, and the junction held 14 bases outside the gene matches. Per the germline V gene, CDR1 is SQVTM and CDR2 is ANQGSEA. The CDR3 DNA sequence: TGCAGCGTTGAGCCTATGACTAGCGGGGGGGCCTACGGGCAAGAGACCCAGTACTTC. The encoded protein is CSVEPMTSGGAYGQETQYF.

This clonotype was detected a few times. The V call is TRBV5-4, the J call TRBJ2-1; D call uncertain. Trimming stripped 0 bases from V and 6 bases from J, with 10 bases between. The CDR3 contains 14 residues. Germline V gene sequence: CDR1 SGHNT, CDR2 YYREEE (reference sequence). CDR3 residues: CASSLDHHGNEQFF. The CDR3 DNA sequence: TGTGCCAGCAGCTTGGACCACCACGGCAATGAGCAGTTCTTC.

This clonotype was counted a few times. The rearrangement joins TRBV20-1 to TRBJ2-7; D not certain. The CDR3 is 13 amino acids. V dropped 0 bases and J dropped 7 bases, with 13 bases sitting between them. The V gene's germline CDR1 is DFQATT and CDR2 SNEGSKA (reference sequence). CDR3: CSARDRSVVEQYF. CDR3 in DNA: TGCAGTGCTAGAGACCGAAGTGTGGTTGAGCAGTACTTC.

The rearrangement joins TRBV20-1 to TRBJ2-1; D call uncertain. Germline values: CDR1 DFQATT, CDR2 SNEGSKA (reference sequence). The CDR3 spans 14 residues. V dropped 5 bases and J dropped 0 bases, with 11 bases sitting between them. The CDR3 loop is CSALLPFSYNEQFF. The CDR3 nucleotides read TGCAGTGCTCTTCTCCCTTTCTCCTACAATGAGCAGTTCTTC.

This clonotype was seen more than once but under ten times. The genes are TRBV6-5 and TRBJ1-2; 8 bases map to TRBD1. The trim removed 4 bases at V and 8 bases at J, leaving 6 bases unmatched. Germline CDR1 reads MNHEY; CDR2 reads SVGAGI. This CDR3 region has 13 residues. In DNA form, the CDR3 reads TGTGCCAGCAGTTCCGGACAGGGCGAGGGCTACACCTTC. Amino acids: CASSSGQGEGYTF.

This rearrangement joins TRBV29-1 to TRBJ2-1, with D unclear. Germline lookup yields CDR1 SQVTM and CDR2 ANQGSEA. This CDR3 has 12 amino acids. V lost 7 bases and J lost 0, with 7 bases in between. The CDR3 spells CSARSSYNEQFF. CDR3 nucleotide sequence: TGCAGCGCCAGGAGCTCCTACAATGAGCAGTTCTTC.

The chain uses TRBV20-1 and TRBJ2-7; 10 positions match TRBD2. V lost 6 bases and J lost 7; bases outside the gene matches: 9. This CDR3 has 13 amino acids. CDR1 DFQATT and CDR2 SNEGSKA come from the germline V gene (reference sequence). The CDR3 DNA follows: TGCAGTGCATCCGGGACTAGCGAGCGGGAGCAGTACTTC. Its translation is CSASGTSEREQYF.